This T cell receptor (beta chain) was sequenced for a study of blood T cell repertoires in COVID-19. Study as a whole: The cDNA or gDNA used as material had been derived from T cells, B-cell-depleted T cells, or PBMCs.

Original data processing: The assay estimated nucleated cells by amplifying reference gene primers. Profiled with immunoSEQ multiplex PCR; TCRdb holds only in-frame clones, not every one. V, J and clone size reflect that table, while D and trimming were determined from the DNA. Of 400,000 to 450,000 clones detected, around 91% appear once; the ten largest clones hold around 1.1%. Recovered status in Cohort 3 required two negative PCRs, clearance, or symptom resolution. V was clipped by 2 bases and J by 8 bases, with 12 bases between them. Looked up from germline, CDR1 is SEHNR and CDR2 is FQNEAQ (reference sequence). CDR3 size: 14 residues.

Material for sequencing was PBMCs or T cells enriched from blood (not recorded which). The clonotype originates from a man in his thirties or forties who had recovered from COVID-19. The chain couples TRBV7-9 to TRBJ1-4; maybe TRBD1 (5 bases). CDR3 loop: CASSLKGVGEKLFF. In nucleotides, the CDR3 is TGTGCCAGCAGCTTAAAAGGGGTCGGAGAAAAACTGTTTTTT.